This TCR beta chain originates from a study of human T cells and chemical hapten exposure. Study summary: Each patch test put 0.01% DPC on the upper back, and results were read at 6 days. Patients, mostly women, had alopecia areata, alopecia totalis or alopecia universalis. Notes on the study in general: DPC sensitization produced no change in TCRs with frequency above 1 in 1000.

The time point was: pre-sensitization, week 0. Treatment: therapeutic diphenylcyclopropenone sensitization with weekly scalp DPC. From whole blood left unfractionated, total RNA was extracted. Losses at the gene ends were 6 bases for V and 9 bases for J; bases not matched to a gene: 3. This CDR3 is built from 12 residues. CDR1 is SGHAT, CDR2 FQDESV, per germline (reference sequence). This clonotype was observed a handful of times. Antigen: not known. TCRdb used MiXCR to reprocess the RACE reads, holding one entry per CDR3 protein. This table has just under 35,000 distinct CDR3 sequences, 10% appearing once.

This TCR was sampled from a man aged 50 to 59 with alopecia areata. Some clones in this sample may be carry-over from other donors' samples. This rearrangement joins TRBV11-1 to TRBJ2-1; 9 positions agree with TRBD2. Sequencing used whole blood, obtained in connection with sensitization to the hapten diphenylcyclopropenone (DPC). The DNA for the CDR3 is TGTGCCAGCAGGCAACTAGCGGGTGAGCAGTTCTTC. Protein product: CASRQLAGEQFF.